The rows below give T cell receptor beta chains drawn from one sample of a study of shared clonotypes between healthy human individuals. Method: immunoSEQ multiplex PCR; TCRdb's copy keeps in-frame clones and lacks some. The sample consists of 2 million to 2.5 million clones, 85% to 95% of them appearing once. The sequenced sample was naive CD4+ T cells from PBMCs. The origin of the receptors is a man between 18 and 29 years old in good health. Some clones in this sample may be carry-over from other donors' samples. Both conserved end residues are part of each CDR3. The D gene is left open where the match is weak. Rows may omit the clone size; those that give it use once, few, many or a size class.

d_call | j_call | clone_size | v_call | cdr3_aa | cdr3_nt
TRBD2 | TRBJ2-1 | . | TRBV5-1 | CASSQTWTSLHNEQFF | TGCGCCAGCAGCCAAACCTGGACTAGCTTACACAATGAGCAGTTCTTC
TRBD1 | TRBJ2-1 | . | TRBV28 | CASRPRDRVYNEQFF | TGTGCCAGCAGGCCACGGGACAGGGTCTACAATGAGCAGTTCTTC
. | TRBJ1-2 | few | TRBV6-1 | CASSHGTSYGYTF | TGTGCCAGCAGCCACGGGACGTCCTATGGCTACACCTTC
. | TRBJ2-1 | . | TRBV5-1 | CASSLLGGNEQFF | TGCGCCAGCAGCCTCCTCGGAGGAAATGAGCAGTTCTTC
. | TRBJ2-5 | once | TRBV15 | CATSRRSRVQETQYF | TGTGCCACCAGCAGACGCTCTAGAGTGCAAGAGACCCAGTACTTC
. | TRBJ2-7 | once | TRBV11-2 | CASSHYTGRYVFNEQYF | TGTGCCAGCAGCCATTACACAGGCCGGTATGTCTTCAACGAGCAGTACTTC
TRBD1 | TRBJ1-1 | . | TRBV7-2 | CASSLRGQSFLNTEAFF | TGTGCCAGCAGCTTAAGGGGACAGAGTTTTTTGAACACTGAAGCTTTCTTT
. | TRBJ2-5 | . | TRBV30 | CAWSGEVLLSQETQYF | TGTGCCTGGAGTGGTGAAGTCCTTTTATCCCAAGAGACCCAGTACTTC
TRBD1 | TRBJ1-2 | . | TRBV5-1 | CASSFLTGTDYGYTF | TGCGCCAGCAGCTTTTTAACCGGGACAGACTATGGCTACACCTTC
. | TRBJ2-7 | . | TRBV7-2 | CASSNKGRLLYEQYF | TGTGCCAGCAGCAACAAGGGGCGCTTGCTTTACGAGCAGTACTTC
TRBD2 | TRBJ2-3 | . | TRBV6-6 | CASSQLAGGRDTQYF | TGTGCCAGCAGTCAACTAGCGGGAGGGCGGGATACGCAGTATTTT
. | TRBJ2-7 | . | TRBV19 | CASSIGAEQYF | TGTGCCAGTAGTATCGGTGCTGAGCAGTACTTC
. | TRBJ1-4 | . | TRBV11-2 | CASSLQLLSEKLFF | TGTGCCAGCAGCCTGCAACTCCTGAGTGAAAAACTGTTTTTT
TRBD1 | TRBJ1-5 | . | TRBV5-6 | CASRGGRGRLSNQPQHF | TGTGCCAGCAGGGGCGGGAGGGGGCGGCTTAGCAATCAGCCCCAGCATTTT
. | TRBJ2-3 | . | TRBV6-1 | CASSTRDSTDTQYF | TGTGCCAGCAGTACCAGGGACAGCACAGATACGCAGTATTTT
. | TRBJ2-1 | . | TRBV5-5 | CASSASTGNNEQFF | TGTGCCAGCAGCGCTTCGACAGGTAACAATGAGCAGTTCTTC
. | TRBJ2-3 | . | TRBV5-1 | CASSLRQRTDTQYF | TGCGCCAGCAGCTTAAGACAGCGCACAGATACGCAGTATTTT
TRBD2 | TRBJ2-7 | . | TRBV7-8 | CASSLLAGTSGSYEQYF | TGTGCCAGCAGCTTATTGGCGGGGACTAGCGGAAGCTACGAGCAGTACTTC
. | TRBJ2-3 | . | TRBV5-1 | CASSLLGQGNTDTQYF | TGCGCCAGCAGCTTGCTTGGGCAGGGGAACACAGATACGCAGTATTTT
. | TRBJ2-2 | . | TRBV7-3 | CASQTGNTGELFF | TGTGCCAGCCAAACAGGAAACACCGGGGAGCTGTTTTTT
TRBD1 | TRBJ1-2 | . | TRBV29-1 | CSGDRGRNGYTF | TGCAGCGGGGACAGGGGACGAAATGGCTACACCTTC
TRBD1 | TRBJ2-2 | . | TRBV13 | CASSSGQGAAGELFF | TGTGCCAGCAGCTCGGGACAGGGAGCCGCCGGGGAGCTGTTTTTT
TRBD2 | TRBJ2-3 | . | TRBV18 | CASSPVAGDTDTQYF | TGTGCCAGCTCACCTGTAGCGGGAGACACAGATACGCAGTATTTT
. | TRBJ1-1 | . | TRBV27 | CASSTPTGRTEAFF | TGTGCCAGCAGTACCCCCACGGGAAGAACTGAAGCTTTCTTT
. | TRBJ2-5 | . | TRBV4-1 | CASSQTRGSQETQYF | TGCGCCAGCAGCCAAACCCGGGGGTCCCAAGAGACCCAGTACTTC
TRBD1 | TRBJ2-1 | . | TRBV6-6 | CASSPQGTASYNEQFF | TGTGCCAGCAGTCCTCAAGGGACAGCGTCCTACAATGAGCAGTTCTTC
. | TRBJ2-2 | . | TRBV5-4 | CASSGQAGRRAGELFF | TGTGCCAGCAGCGGCCAAGCGGGCCGCCGGGCCGGGGAGCTGTTTTTT
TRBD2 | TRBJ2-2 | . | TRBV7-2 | CASSLLAGGSGTGELFF | TGTGCCAGCAGCTTGCTAGCGGGAGGGTCGGGCACCGGGGAGCTGTTTTTT
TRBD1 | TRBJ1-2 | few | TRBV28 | CATHRGSFYGYTF | TGTGCCACCCACAGGGGGTCCTTTTATGGCTACACCTTC
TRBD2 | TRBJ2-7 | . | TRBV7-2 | CASSLGAGALYEQYF | TGTGCCAGCAGCTTGGGAGCGGGAGCGCTCTACGAGCAGTACTTC
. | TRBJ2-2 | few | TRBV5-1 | CASSAGPSGELFF | TGCGCCAGCAGCGCCGGACCGAGCGGGGAGCTGTTTTTT
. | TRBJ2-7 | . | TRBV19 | CASSVRGPRGTSEQYF | TGTGCCAGTAGTGTACGCGGCCCAAGGGGGACCTCCGAGCAGTACTTC
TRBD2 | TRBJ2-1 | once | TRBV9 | CASSAGTSGRTEQFF | TGTGCCAGCAGCGCAGGGACTAGCGGGAGAACTGAGCAGTTCTTC
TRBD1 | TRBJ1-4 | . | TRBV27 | CASSGQGNEKLFF | TGTGCCAGCAGCGGACAGGGTAATGAAAAACTGTTTTTT
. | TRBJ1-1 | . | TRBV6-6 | CASNPYRETEAFF | TGTGCCAGCAATCCCTACCGTGAGACTGAAGCTTTCTTT
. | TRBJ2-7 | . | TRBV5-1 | CASSAPGSYEQYF | TGCGCCAGCAGCGCGCCGGGATCCTACGAGCAGTACTTC
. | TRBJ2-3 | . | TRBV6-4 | CASSDGWTPGLRDTQYF | TGTGCCAGCAGTGACGGTTGGACACCAGGTCTAAGGGATACGCAGTATTTT
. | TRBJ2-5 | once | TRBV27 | CASSLYPRGGETQYF | TGTGCCAGCAGTTTATACCCCAGGGGAGGGGAGACCCAGTACTTC
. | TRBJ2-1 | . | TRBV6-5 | CASSYVGFNEQFF | TGTGCCAGCAGTTATGTGGGTTTCAATGAGCAGTTCTTC